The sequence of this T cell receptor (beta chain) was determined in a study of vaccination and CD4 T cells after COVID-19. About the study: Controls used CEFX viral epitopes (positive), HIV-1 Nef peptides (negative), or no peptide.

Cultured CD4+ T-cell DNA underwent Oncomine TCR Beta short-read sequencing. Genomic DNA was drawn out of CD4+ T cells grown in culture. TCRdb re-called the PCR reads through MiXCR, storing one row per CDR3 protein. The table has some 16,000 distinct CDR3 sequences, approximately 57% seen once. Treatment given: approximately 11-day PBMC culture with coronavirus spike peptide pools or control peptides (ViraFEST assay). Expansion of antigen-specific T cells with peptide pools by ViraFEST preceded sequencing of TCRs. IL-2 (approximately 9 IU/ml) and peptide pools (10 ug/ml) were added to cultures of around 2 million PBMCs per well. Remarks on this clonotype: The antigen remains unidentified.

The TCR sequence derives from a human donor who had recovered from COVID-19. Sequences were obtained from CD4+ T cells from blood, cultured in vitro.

The CDR3 DNA reads as TGCGCCAGCAGCCAAGCCTCTCGGACAGATACGCAGTATTTT. It is translated as CASSQASRTDTQYF. V gene TRBV4-3 combines with J gene TRBJ2-3; no clear D. Trimming cost V 1 base and J 3 bases, with 8 bases left between them. The CDR3 loop spans 14 amino acids. CDR1 and CDR2 from the germline V gene are LGHNA and YSLEER.